This T cell receptor (beta chain) derives from a study of long-term antiretroviral therapy in people with HIV (dated by TCRdb to the early 2020s). With regard to the full study: Collection of the earliest samples took place about a decade ahead of the 2015 WHO recommendation for immediate ART, at a time when ART was typically delayed until CD4 counts fell. This retrospective serial study examined whether starting ART and sustained HIV suppression were associated with changes in the composition and diversity of the TRB repertoire in peripheral blood. From some 27 adults with confirmed HIV infection, the cohort provided over 150 cryopreserved PBMC samples, gathered serially across a mean of about six years (range 1-12). No cross-contamination during QIAcube processing was shown when test extractions of a monoclonal T-cell line were performed alongside roughly 30 polyclonal samples. Of the 30 participants with HIV, approximately twelve were female. Results and caveats for the whole study, not just this receptor: A significant increase in TRB diversity was found to be associated with ART initiation, although TRB diversity was observed to remain significantly below that of transplant donor controls even after long-term ART. No data were available on ART adherence, viral resistance or therapy changes, limiting inferences about post-ART repertoire changes. Because PBMC availability was limited, only the TCR beta chain was sequenced, with no alpha chain pairing. Compared with controls, HIV repertoires had narrower CDR3 length ranges, and the network structure pointed to an antigen-experienced repertoire that shifted only slightly toward naive after ART. At every time point, the repertoire was dominated by expanded TRB clones first identified before ART initiation, although this dominance fluctuated and, in many PLHIV, declined after ART. Samples dated from the mid-2000s to the late 2010s, and the ART regimens used may be less effective than current ones. Unsorted PBMC were profiled instead of sorted CD4+ and CD8+ T cells because pre-ART samples had limited cell numbers.

Regarding this clone: What this receptor recognizes is not known. There are no base qualities to consult, and no much larger clone falls within one base.

Participants were included only if at least one PBMC sample before ART initiation and at least two post-ART samples were available. Every participant with HIV received treatment in the United States of America. Before DNA extraction, cryopreserved samples of about 1-11 million PBMC were thawed and then washed. At the time of the earliest PBMC sample, participants with HIV were aged between roughly 20 and 60 years. PBMC samples were contributed by each participant from 1-4 timepoints before ART initiation and 2-8 timepoints after ART initiation, with a median of 7 samples. Serial HIV viral load, CD4+ T-cell count, ART history and demographic data were obtained for every participant. Genomic DNA was extracted from unsorted PBMC with a Qiagen kit on a QIAcube, with processing performed in batches of 12 samples. The immunoSEQ hsTCRB v3.0 assay was used at survey level resolution to sequence the TRB variable region. The targeted TRB sequencing depth was about 40,000-50,000 T-cell genomes per sample. An Illumina MiSeq with a v3 150-cycle kit was used to sequence the pooled TRB libraries. In the original analysis: Repertoire analysis was run in R within a reproducible Nextflow workflow that covered QC, data transformation and analysis. LymphoSeq2, an R package for AIRR-Seq data exploration, was used to implement custom analyses. A handful of samples yielding fewer than 5000 total TRB sequences were excluded, leaving more than 150 analyzed HIV repertoires. Among the approximately 190 retained HIV repertoires, more than 55 were collected before ART initiation and around 130 after ART initiation. Repertoires were downsampled to 5000 TRB nucleotide sequences, and summary statistics were averaged over 100 downsampling iterations. The analysis kept only TRB sequences whose CDR3 regions were at least seven amino acids long. Diversity was measured with a Shannon entropy-derived clonality score and the Gini coefficient. In the repertoire networks, any two of the top 5000 CDR3 amino acid sequences were connected whenever the two sequences differed by an edit distance of one. For TRB CDR3 amino acid sequences, GLIPH2 was used to predict antigen specificity groups and MHC restriction. CDR3 amino acid sequences were matched against VDJdb and McPAS-TCR to flag known CMV, EBV, HIV or tissue antigen associations. Pre-ART, post-ART and control groups were compared with Wilcoxon signed-rank tests and Holm-Bonferroni correction. What TCRdb holds here is the immuneACCESS table cut down to in-frame rearrangements. Part of the clones is not present; checked against another copy, under half of the missing clones reflect an unresolved V gene, and the others are unexplained. V and J calls and clone size are given by that table; D and trimming were obtained from the DNA. This sample has 17,000 or so clones in its table, and roughly four fifths of those were observed once. The ten largest account for around 8.3% of the sample.

The CDR3 contains 15 residues, cysteine and phenylalanine counted. The CDR3 DNA has 45 bases and is translated from base 1. Trimming leaves V shorter by 2 bases and J shorter by 4 bases, with the junction holding 5 bases beyond the gene matches. The CDR1 and CDR2 encoded by the germline V gene (reference sequence) are SEHNR and FQNEAQ. Recombination connected TRBV7-9 to TRBJ2-1; TRBD1 fits 7 bases in the junction. Sample: unsorted PBMCs, taken 0.3 years after starting antiretroviral therapy. The sequence was collected from a man younger than 35 with HIV. The CDR3 is CASSLQGVTYNEQFF. DNA sequence: TGTGCCAGCAGCTTACAGGGGGTTACGTACAATGAGCAGTTCTTC. With the rest looked up from the reference TRBV7-9 and TRBJ2-1 genes rather than sequenced, the full variable domain is DTGVSQNPRHKITKRGQNVTFRCDPISEHNRLYWYRQTLGQGPEFLTYFQNEAQLEKSRLLSDRFSAERPKGSFSTLEIQRTEQGDSAMYLCASSLQGVTYNEQFFGPGTRLTVL.